A single sample is the source of the 22 T cell receptor beta chains below, sequenced in a study of CD8 T cells in Susac syndrome (dated by TCRdb to between 2018 and 2021). The library was obtained by the immunoSEQ multiplex PCR assay. RNA was extracted using the RNeasy kit, and about 0.5 to 1 microgram was reverse transcribed with random hexamers. TCRdb took the public reads, trimmed them with fastp at Q25, ran MiXCR for clone calling and kept in-frame beta chains. Rows with a matching CDR3 protein are joined into one entry that keeps the most common DNA and genes. This sample lists fewer than 300,000 distinct CDR3 sequences; about 85% were detected once. Over 0.09% of the sample lies in the top ten. Sequenced: CD8+ T cells from PBMCs. These TCRs come from a human donor with multiple sclerosis.

The chain carries TRBV7-9 and TRBJ2-1, with no clear D. The CDR3 runs to 11 residues. The germline CDR1 and CDR2 sequences are SEHNR and FQNEAQ (reference sequence). Trimming removed 4 bases at V and 5 bases at J, with 3 bases between. The CDR3, as DNA: TGTGCCAGCAGCTCTGACAATGAGCAGTTCTTC. Translation: CASSSDNEQFF.

The chain carries TRBV19 and TRBJ2-1; D unclear. CDR1 LNHDA and CDR2 SQIVND come from the germline V gene (reference sequence). This CDR3 has 11 amino acids. Between the trimmed V and J ends, which lost 4 bases and 12 bases, there was a span of 10 bases. The CDR3 reads CASSNAIWQFF. The CDR3 DNA follows: TGTGCCAGTAGTAACGCAATTTGGCAGTTCTTC.

The chain joins TRBV15 to TRBJ2-1, with D perhaps matching TRBD1 (5 bases). Trimming shortened V by 4 bases and J by 4 bases, and 8 bases separated the two germline ends. Germline CDR1 and CDR2: LNHNV and YYDKDF (reference sequence). The CDR3 is 13 amino acids. The CDR3 loop is CATSTDSYNEQFF. CDR3 DNA: TGTGCCACCAGCACCGACAGTTACAATGAGCAGTTCTTC.

The V call is TRBV5-5, the J call TRBJ2-7, with D perhaps matching TRBD1 (5 bases). Germline V CDR1 and CDR2: SGHKS, YYEKEE (reference sequence). This CDR3 is built from 17 residues. V dropped 2 bases and J dropped 3 bases, with 21 bases sitting between them. This CDR3 reads CASSFLPLGVWVYEQYF. CDR3 sequence (DNA): TGTGCCAGCAGCTTCCTCCCCCTAGGGGTATGGGTCTACGAGCAGTACTTC. Looking up the rest from reference TRBV5-5 and TRBJ2-7 gives the full variable domain: DAGVTQSPTHLIKTRGQQVTLRCSPISGHKSVSWYQQVLGQGPQFIFQYYEKEERGRGNFPDRFSARQFPNYSSELNVNALLLGDSALYLCASSFLPLGVWVYEQYFGPGTRLTVT.

The chain couples TRBV27 to TRBJ2-5; D is perhaps TRBD1 (6 bases). Trimming removed 2 bases at V and 6 bases at J, with 10 bases between. Looked up from germline, CDR1 is MNHEY and CDR2 is SMNVEV (reference sequence). The CDR3 totals 13 residues. The CDR3 DNA is TGTGCCAGCAGTTTAACCAGGGGACAGACCCAGTACTTC. Its translation: CASSLTRGQTQYF.

The rearrangement uses TRBV4-1 and TRBJ2-3; 7 bases map to TRBD2. The V gene end was trimmed by 0 bases and the J gene end by 6 bases; junction bases not matched to a gene: 3. The CDR3 consists of 14 residues. Germline lookup yields CDR1 MGHRA and CDR2 YSYEKL. CDR3: CASSQERERDTQYF. DNA for the CDR3: TGCGCCAGCAGCCAAGAGCGGGAGAGGGATACGCAGTATTTT.

V gene TRBV2 combines with J gene TRBJ2-7; perhaps TRBD2 as D (6 bases). CDR3 size: 14 residues. CDR1 is SNHLY, CDR2 FYNNEI, per germline. V was cut by 1 base and J by 4 bases, with 11 bases left in between. The CDR3 DNA is TGTGCCAGCAGTGAAGATGGGACTCGGTACGAGCAGTACTTC. This encodes CASSEDGTRYEQYF. Looking up the rest from reference TRBV2 and TRBJ2-7 gives the full variable domain: EPEVTQTPSHQVTQMGQEVILRCVPISNHLYFYWYRQILGQKVEFLVSFYNNEISEKSEIFDDQFSVERPDGSNFTLKIRSTKLEDSAMYFCASSEDGTRYEQYFGPGTRLTVT.

This chain links TRBV7-8 with TRBJ2-1; a weak D match, TRBD1 (6 bases). Trimming shortened V by 5 bases and J by 6 bases, and 11 bases separated the two germline ends. The CDR3 contains 13 residues. CDR1 and CDR2 from the germline V gene are SGHVS and FQNEAQ. The CDR3: CASSQGRGNEQFF. DNA for the CDR3: TGTGCCAGCAGCCAGGGGAGAGGCAATGAGCAGTTCTTC. The whole variable domain, remainder taken from reference TRBV7-8 and TRBJ2-1, is GAGVSQSPRYKVAKRGQDVALRCDPISGHVSLFWYQQALGQGPEFLTYFQNEAQLDKSGLPSDRFFAERPEGSVSTLKIQRTQQEDSAVYLCASSQGRGNEQFFGPGTRLTVL.

V usage is TRBV27 and J usage is TRBJ2-5, with 12 bases that match TRBD2. Germline V gives CDR1 MNHEY, CDR2 SMNVEV (reference sequence). After removal of 5 bases from V and 7 bases from J, the junction contained 8 bases not matched to a gene. The CDR3 loop spans 15 amino acids. CDR3: CASSQTTSGSGTQYF. DNA for the CDR3: TGTGCCAGCAGTCAAACGACTAGCGGGAGTGGGACCCAGTACTTC.

This chain links TRBV6-1 with TRBJ2-7, with unresolved D. Trimming stripped 2 bases from V and 4 bases from J, with 12 bases between. The CDR3 sequence is 14 residues long. The germline gives CDR1 MNHNS, CDR2 SASEGT. CDR3 sequence (DNA): TGTGCCAGCAGTGAATTGGCCGGTCTGTACGAGCAGTACTTC. Its protein product is CASSELAGLYEQYF.

The chain employs TRBV11-2 and TRBJ1-1; 9 nucleotides line up with TRBD1. Germline V gene lookup returns CDR1 SGHAT and CDR2 FQNNGV. Trimming took 6 bases from V and 5 from J; bases not matched to a gene: 7. The CDR3 contains 14 residues. Here the CDR3 DNA reads TGTGCCAGCAGTCCCCGGACAGGGGCGACTGAAGCTTTCTTT. This translates into CASSPRTGATEAFF.

This clonotype was seen just once. The chain combines TRBV5-6 with TRBJ2-7, with a tentative D call TRBD1 (6 bases). The ends were cut back, 6 bases at V and 5 bases at J, with 18 bases in the middle. Germline CDR1 and CDR2: SGHDT and YYEEEE. The CDR3 sequence is 14 residues long. CDR3 DNA: TGTGCCAGCATCGCGGGTGCAGGGGTCGACGAGCAGTACTTC. This translates into CASIAGAGVDEQYF. The complete variable domain, with remaining parts taken from reference TRBV5-6 and TRBJ2-7, reads DAGVTQSPTHLIKTRGQQVTLRCSPKSGHDTVSWYQQALGQGPQFIFQYYEEEERQRGNFPDRFSGHQFPNYSSELNVNALLLGDSALYLCASIAGAGVDEQYFGPGTRLTVT.

This chain uses TRBV15 with TRBJ1-2, with D perhaps TRBD1 (5 bases). Trimming left V 3 bases short and J 7 bases short, with 9 bases between. Germline assignment: CDR1 LNHNV and CDR2 YYDKDF (reference sequence). This CDR3 is 12 amino acids long. CDR3 DNA sequence: TGTGCCACCAGCAGCGGGGGATCTGGCTACACCTTC. This codes for CATSSGGSGYTF.

The chain has TRBV27 and TRBJ1-6; possible D gene TRBD1, 6 bases. Per the germline V gene, CDR1 is MNHEY and CDR2 is SMNVEV (reference sequence). The CDR3 runs to 12 residues. The V end lost 9 bases, the J end lost 10 bases, and 13 bases lay between the germline ends. The chain's CDR3 is CASRGGGSPLHF. The DNA of the CDR3 is TGTGCCAGTCGTGGGGGCGGATCACCCCTCCACTTT.

The chain carries TRBV7-9 and TRBJ2-5; tentative D call: TRBD2 (6 bases). V lost 6 bases, J lost 2 bases, and 13 bases lay in between. The germline V gene has CDR1 SEHNR and CDR2 FQNEAQ (reference sequence). CDR3 length: 14 residues. The DNA of the CDR3 is TGTGCCAGCAGAAGCGGAGGGGTGCAAGAGACCCAGTACTTC. Translation: CASRSGGVQETQYF.

This clonotype was observed a single time. The V call is TRBV3-1, the J call TRBJ2-2; TRBD1 might be the D (6 bases). This CDR3 comprises 17 residues. The V gene's germline CDR1 is LGHDT and CDR2 YNNKEL (reference sequence). With 0 bases removed from V and 5 bases from J, the gap between germline ends came to 16 bases. CDR3 sequence reads: CASSQDLVDRNTGELFF. DNA for the CDR3: TGTGCCAGCAGCCAAGATCTCGTAGACAGGAATACCGGGGAGCTGTTTTTT.

The chain couples TRBV3-1 to TRBJ2-3; possibly TRBD2 for D (6 bases). CDR1 and CDR2 (germline): LGHDT, YNNKEL (reference sequence). With 1 base removed from V and 0 bases from J, the gap between germline ends came to 11 bases. The CDR3 runs to 16 residues. The CDR3 DNA follows: TGTGCCAGCAGCCAAGCGGGGGACCGGAGCACAGATACGCAGTATTTT. Translation: CASSQAGDRSTDTQYF.

The V call is TRBV9, the J call TRBJ1-4; D is unclear. The CDR3 is 16 residues long. Germline assignment: CDR1 SGDLS and CDR2 YYNGEE. Trimming pared 5 bases from V and 1 base from J, leaving 15 bases between. CDR3 amino acids: CASSPRLGITNEKLFF. The DNA of the CDR3 is TGTGCCAGCAGTCCCAGACTGGGAATAACTAATGAAAAACTGTTTTTT. Full variable domain (outside the CDR3, taken from reference TRBV9 and TRBJ1-4): DSGVTQTPKHLITATGQRVTLRCSPRSGDLSVYWYQQSLDQGLQFLIQYYNGEERAKGNILERFSAQQFPDLHSELNLSSLELGDSALYFCASSPRLGITNEKLFFGSGTQLSVL.

The V call is TRBV7-2, the J call TRBJ2-1; D ambiguous. The germline V and J ends were trimmed by 1 base and 4 bases, with 14 bases remaining between them. Germline V lookup: CDR1 SGHTA, CDR2 FQGNSA. CDR3 length equals 16 residues. The CDR3 DNA follows: TGTGCCAGCAGCTTAGGACTTGACGGTCCATACAATGAGCAGTTCTTC. Translating gives CASSLGLDGPYNEQFF.

This chain uses TRBV2 with TRBJ1-1; no firm D call. Germline assignment: CDR1 SNHLY and CDR2 FYNNEI. The CDR3 covers 11 residues. The V end was cut by 2 bases, the J end by 6 bases, with 4 bases between. The chain's CDR3 is CASSESPEAFF. DNA for the CDR3: TGTGCCAGCAGTGAATCCCCTGAAGCTTTCTTT. Drawing the rest from reference TRBV2 and TRBJ1-1, the complete variable domain is EPEVTQTPSHQVTQMGQEVILRCVPISNHLYFYWYRQILGQKVEFLVSFYNNEISEKSEIFDDQFSVERPDGSNFTLKIRSTKLEDSAMYFCASSESPEAFFGQGTRLTVV.

The rearrangement joins TRBV14 to TRBJ2-1, with D possibly being TRBD1 (5 bases). Looked up from germline, CDR1 is SGHDN and CDR2 is FVKESK. Trimming pared 4 bases from V and 6 bases from J, leaving 19 bases between. The CDR3 loop spans 16 amino acids. DNA of the CDR3: TGTGCCAGCAGCCCGACCTCAACCAAGACAGCCAATGAGCAGTTCTTC. This gives the protein CASSPTSTKTANEQFF.

The chain recombines TRBV4-2 with TRBJ2-2, with D tentatively TRBD1 or TRBD2 (5 bases each). V shed 8 bases and J shed 0 bases, with 13 bases lying between them. Looked up from germline, CDR1 is LGHNA and CDR2 is YNFKEQ. This CDR3 is 15 amino acids long. CDR3 in amino acids: CASQNLGPNTGELFF. The CDR3, as DNA: TGTGCCAGCCAAAACCTGGGACCGAACACCGGGGAGCTGTTTTTT.